Reported below is one TCR beta chain. What it recognizes is unknown. This sample is part of a study of CXCR3-negative and CXCR3-positive naive CD8 T cells. Findings of the study overall: Both of the naive subsets showed about the same high diversity, but memory CD8+ cells had much less. CXCR3-positive naive cells carried more hydrophobic TRB CDR3s than CXCR3-negative naive cells did. Cryopreserved cells partially lost CXCR3 expression, and fresh PBMCs were used in most assays. CXCR3-negative and CXCR3-positive naive cells shared comparable TRBV-TRBJ usage, but memory cells did not.

Among CD8+ T cells, naive ones were CD45RO-CCR7+CD27+CD95-. CDR3 length equals 15 residues. Germline assignment: CDR1 MNHEY and CDR2 SVGAGI. Each TRB cDNA library was prepared by 5' RACE (with UMI labels). TCRdb reanalyzed the 5' RACE reads, giving one entry per CDR3 protein sequence and no DNA. The table lists about 130,000 distinct CDR3 sequences, with approximately 0.54% in the top ten. Sequencing was done on a sample of naive CXCR3+ CD8+ T cells from blood. Indicated subset: CD45RO-CCR7+CD27+CD95- naive CD8+ T cells expressing CXCR3 (TNR3+). The clonotype originates from a human donor in good health. Some clones in this sample may be carry-over from other donors' samples. The chain combines TRBV6-5 with TRBJ2-3; TCRdb proposes TRBD1, but this gene call is untestable without DNA. The CDR3 here is CASSTGLGGADTQYF.